The 3 T cell receptor beta chains reported below all come from one sample, sequenced in a study of blood T cell repertoires in COVID-19. TCRdb's copy holds only in-frame clones and misses some; the assay was immunoSEQ multiplex PCR. The data contain 92,000 or so clones, approximately 88% of them singletons. The material sequenced was peripheral blood. These receptors were collected from a man aged 60 to 69 with acute or convalescent COVID-19.

The chain couples TRBV5-1 to TRBJ1-2; maybe TRBD1 (5 bases). CDR1 is SGHRS, CDR2 YFSETQ, per germline. The CDR3 extends over 15 amino acids. Between the trimmed V and J ends, which lost 6 bases and 2 bases, there was a span of 17 bases. CDR3 amino acids: CASNVAAQANYGYTF. In DNA form, the CDR3 reads TGCGCCAGCAACGTGGCGGCACAGGCCAACTATGGCTACACCTTC.

The V call is TRBV27, the J call TRBJ2-7; D call uncertain. Trimming shortened V by 6 bases and J by 0 bases, and 3 bases separated the two germline ends. Germline V gene sequence: CDR1 MNHEY, CDR2 SMNVEV (reference sequence). The CDR3 has 11 amino acids. The CDR3 sequence is CASSFSYEQYF. CDR3 in DNA: TGTGCCAGCAGCTTCTCCTACGAGCAGTACTTC.

The chain recombines TRBV7-9 with TRBJ2-5; the D is unclear. This CDR3 is 14 amino acids long. V gave up 1 base and J gave up 0 bases, with 6 bases separating them. Germline assignment: CDR1 SEHNR and CDR2 FQNEAQ (reference sequence). In DNA form, the CDR3 reads TGTGCCAGCAGCTTAGGCCGGTACCAAGAGACCCAGTACTTC. This sequence encodes CASSLGRYQETQYF. The entire variable domain, with the rest obtained from reference TRBV7-9 and TRBJ2-5, is as follows: DTGVSQNPRHKITKRGQNVTFRCDPISEHNRLYWYRQTLGQGPEFLTYFQNEAQLEKSRLLSDRFSAERPKGSFSTLEIQRTEQGDSAMYLCASSLGRYQETQYFGPGTRLLVL.